These 9 T cell receptor beta chains came from one sample sequenced in a study of regulatory T cells in long-lasting Graves disease. For TCR beta, libraries came from iRepertoire HTBI primers and Arm-PCR of CDR3 regions. TCRdb ran MiXCR on the multiplex PCR reads and lists one entry per CDR3 protein. The sample contains 400,000 to 500,000 distinct CDR3 sequences, 20% to 25% of which appear only once. Time point meaning: persistent/refractory GD, antithyroid drugs over 5 years with positive TRAb. The TCR library was made from RNA that had been extracted from PBMCs in TRIzol. Sequencing used peripheral blood mononuclear cells (PBMCs), obtained when the disease was refractory, from a patient treated with antithyroid drugs. Source of these receptors: a female donor with Graves disease.

V is TRBV10-3 and J is TRBJ1-1; D is possibly TRBD1 (6 bases). The CDR3 is 13 amino acids. The V end lost 2 bases, the J end lost 5 bases, and 9 bases lay between the germline ends. Per the germline V gene, CDR1 is ENHRY and CDR2 is SYGVKD. The CDR3 DNA follows: TGTGCCATCAGTGAGCACAGGGAGACTGAAGCTTTCTTT. It translates to CAISEHRETEAFF.

This clonotype was seen a handful of times. The rearrangement joins TRBV5-6 to TRBJ1-2; maybe TRBD1 (5 bases). CDR3 length: 18 amino acids. Per germline, CDR1 SGHDT and CDR2 YYEEEE. V dropped 2 bases and J dropped 1 base, with 21 bases sitting between them. Written as DNA, the CDR3 is TGTGCCAGCAGCTTCTTAGGGAAATGGGGCATACTTAACTATGGCTACACCTTC. As protein: CASSFLGKWGILNYGYTF.

This clonotype occurred many times. The chain has TRBV15 and TRBJ1-1; D perhaps matches TRBD1 (5 bases). This CDR3 spans 13 amino acids. Germline assignment: CDR1 LNHNV and CDR2 YYDKDF (reference sequence). V lost 4 bases and J 1 base, leaving 7 bases between the germline ends. CDR3 in DNA: TGTGCCACCAGCATGGGGGAGAACACTGAAGCTTTCTTT. This gives the protein CATSMGENTEAFF.

A word on this clonotype: This may come from a read error, since a much larger clone is one base off. Here the CDR3 DNA reads TGTGCCGGCAGTTTAAGGATCCAGGGGTACACCTTC. This encodes CAGSLRIQGYTF. The gene calls are TRBV28 and TRBJ1-2; D is possibly TRBD1 (6 bases). The germline CDR1 and CDR2 sequences are MDHEN and SYDVKM. There are 12 residues in the CDR3.

This clonotype has just one count. The chain recombines TRBV7-3 with TRBJ2-2; D not certain. V lost 5 bases to trimming and J lost 0 bases, with 10 bases between them. CDR1 is SGHTA, CDR2 FQGTGA, per germline. The CDR3 has 15 residues. In nucleotides, the CDR3 is TGTGCCAGCAGCCCGGCTCGTCCGAACACCGGGGAGCTGTTTTTT. Translating gives CASSPARPNTGELFF.

As for this clonotype: Possible read error: a much larger clone is one base away. The chain joins TRBV12-3 or TRBV12-4 to TRBJ1-2; no definite D call. This CDR3 is built from 12 residues. CDR3 protein: CASSFEWEGCTF. In DNA form, the CDR3 reads TGTGCCAGCAGTTTTGAGTGGGAGGGCTGCACCTTC.

Remarks on this clonotype: A much larger clone is a single base away; this may be a read error. The genes are TRBV7-2 and TRBJ2-7; 7 bases match TRBD1. The CDR3 runs to 15 residues. V was pared by 1 base and J by 5 bases, with 8 bases of the junction left unmatched. Germline V lookup: CDR1 SGHTA, CDR2 FQGNSA. DNA for the CDR3: TGTGCCAGCAGCTTAGTGCAGGGGGAAAAGAACGAGCAGTACTTC. This translates into CASSLVQGEKNEQYF.

This clonotype was seen ten or more times. The chain carries TRBV15 and TRBJ2-5; possible D gene TRBD1, 6 bases. Germline assignment: CDR1 LNHNV and CDR2 YYDKDF (reference sequence). The CDR3 has 14 amino acids. With 5 bases removed from V and 2 bases from J, the gap between germline ends came to 12 bases. The CDR3 bases are TGTGCCACCAGCCCGCGGCAGGGGCAAGAGACCCAGTACTTC. Translated: CATSPRQGQETQYF.

In DNA form, the CDR3 reads TGCAGTGCTAGAGGCGAGGGACTAGCGGGAGGCGATACGCAGTATTTT. Translation: CSARGEGLAGGDTQYF. This rearrangement joins TRBV20-1 to TRBJ2-3, with TRBD2 matching 15 bases. CDR1 is DFQATT, CDR2 SNEGSKA, per germline (reference sequence). This CDR3 spans 16 amino acids. V was pared by 1 base and J by 6 bases, with 5 bases of the junction left unmatched.